The 8 T cell receptor beta chains reported below all come from one sample, sequenced in a study of blood T cell repertoires in COVID-19. This table comes from immunoSEQ multiplex PCR, and its TCRdb copy is limited to in-frame clones, with some not included. The sample holds 200,000 to 250,000 clones, about 88% seen once. Material for sequencing was peripheral blood. Receptors originate from a woman aged 60 to 75 with acute or convalescent COVID-19.

This clone appeared once. This CDR3 is CASSFRLAELGETQYF. DNA of the CDR3: TGTGCCAGCAGTTTCAGACTAGCGGAGCTTGGGGAGACCCAGTACTTC. The chain couples TRBV28 to TRBJ2-5, with TRBD2 matching over 9 bases. V trimming: 3 bases; J trimming: 5 bases; junction bases outside the gene matches: 10. Germline values: CDR1 MDHEN, CDR2 SYDVKM. CDR3 length: 16 residues.

This chain uses TRBV13 with TRBJ1-3; D perhaps matches TRBD1 (5 bases). The length of the CDR3 is 16 residues. CDR1 is PRHDT, CDR2 FYEKMQ, per germline (reference sequence). The ends were cut back, 1 base at V and 0 bases at J, with 10 bases in the middle. CDR3 region: CASSLETGYSGNTIYF. Here the CDR3 DNA reads TGTGCCAGCAGCTTAGAAACAGGCTACTCTGGAAACACCATATATTTT.

This chain joins TRBV6-6 and TRBJ1-2; D unclear. Germline V gene lookup returns CDR1 MNHNY and CDR2 SVGAGI (reference sequence). This CDR3 has 17 amino acids. V lost 5 bases and J lost 0, with 19 bases in between. The CDR3 protein is CASSRGPGRPSNYGYTF. The CDR3 nucleotides read TGTGCCAGCAGTCGAGGACCGGGGAGGCCCTCTAACTATGGCTACACCTTC.

The chain links TRBV29-1 to TRBJ1-2; 7 bases match TRBD1. The CDR3 covers 15 residues. Germline V CDR1 and CDR2: SQVTM, ANQGSEA. V was clipped by 0 bases and J by 4 bases; unmatched bases: 8. The CDR3 region has the DNA TGCAGCGTTGAAGATTGGACAGGCAGTGGCTATGGCTACACCTTC. Protein: CSVEDWTGSGYGYTF.

The gene calls are TRBV7-8 and TRBJ1-3; 12 bases agree with TRBD1. V trimming: 7 bases; J trimming: 4 bases; junction bases outside the gene matches: 8. The V gene's germline CDR1 is SGHVS and CDR2 FQNEAQ. The CDR3 has 16 amino acids. The CDR3 sequence: CASNVGDRGQGNTIYF. CDR3 sequence (DNA): TGTGCCAGCAACGTGGGGGACAGGGGGCAAGGAAACACCATATATTTT.

This clone has more than one count but fewer than ten. The rearrangement uses TRBV19 and TRBJ1-5; weak D call: TRBD1 (6 bases). Trimming cost V 0 bases and J 0 bases, with 15 bases left between them. The length of the CDR3 is 18 residues. Germline V gene sequence: CDR1 LNHDA, CDR2 SQIVND (reference sequence). This CDR3 is CASSIDFPGANSNQPQHF. As DNA, the CDR3 is TGTGCCAGTAGTATAGACTTTCCAGGGGCAAATAGCAATCAGCCCCAGCATTTT.

V usage is TRBV2 and J usage is TRBJ1-2, with D maybe TRBD1 (5 bases). The CDR3 runs 13 residues. The V end was cut by 3 bases, the J end by 4 bases, with 9 bases between. The germline CDR1 and CDR2 sequences are SNHLY and FYNNEI. CDR3 DNA: TGTGCCAGCAGTGAGGCAGGGATCTATGGCTACACCTTC. Protein product: CASSEAGIYGYTF.

The CDR3 region is CASSLGLAEYNEQFF. In DNA form, the CDR3 reads TGCGCCAGCAGCTTGGGGCTAGCGGAATACAATGAGCAGTTCTTC. The chain has TRBV5-1 and TRBJ2-1; 7 nucleotides align to TRBD2. This CDR3 is 15 amino acids long. Germline CDR1 is SGHRS and CDR2 is YFSETQ. With 0 bases clipped from V and 4 bases from J, the junction kept 4 bases outside the gene matches.